Reported below is one T cell receptor (beta chain). Its antigen is still unknown. The sample comes from a study of cytomegalovirus exposure and HLA in healthy donors. Findings and limits, study-wide: In a later analysis, TCR beta V- and J-gene trimming was associated with a missense DCLRE1C variant. Another analysis was done later, and it associated 15,000 to 20,000 TCR beta sequences with HLA alleles at 0.05 false discovery rate.

The primer mix had 60 Vbeta and 13 Jbeta primers. The assay was immunoSEQ multiplex PCR, and TCRdb's table has in-frame clones only and misses some. This sample carries some 90,000 clones, around 68% of them seen once, and the ten largest clones take 2% to 2.5%. The CDR3 extends over 17 amino acids. V gave up 4 bases and J gave up 0 bases; unmatched junction bases: 4. Germline CDR1 SGDLS, CDR2 YYNGEE. The rearrangement joins TRBV9 to TRBJ2-1; 13 bases agree with TRBD2. This clonotype originated in a man aged 50 or older in good health and CMV-seronegative. Sample: PBMCs. CDR3 nucleotides: TGTGCCAGCAGCCCATGGACTAGCGGGAGCTCCTACAATGAGCAGTTCTTC. This sequence encodes CASSPWTSGSSYNEQFF.